The 26 T cell receptor beta chains below were found in one sample sequenced in a study of cytomegalovirus exposure and HLA in healthy donors. The PCR was carried out with 60 Vbeta primers and 13 Jbeta primers. Here immunoSEQ multiplex PCR was the method, and the copy in TCRdb shows in-frame clones only, minus some. The sample lists about 200,000 clones; approximately 78% were seen once. The sequencing input was PBMCs. Receptors were obtained from a woman aged 40 to 50 in good health and CMV-seronegative.

This clone came up once. The chain recombines TRBV28 with TRBJ1-2, with no clear D. CDR1 and CDR2 from the germline V gene are MDHEN and SYDVKM. This CDR3 has 13 amino acids. V was trimmed by 7 bases and J by 8 bases, leaving 17 bases between them. The CDR3 loop is CASTLTPTVGYTF. In DNA, the CDR3 is TGTGCCAGCACCCTAACCCCAACGGTAGGCTACACCTTC.

V and J are TRBV6-6 and TRBJ2-7; TRBD2 might be the D (5 bases). The CDR3 contains 11 residues. Germline V gene sequence: CDR1 MNHNY, CDR2 SVGAGI (reference sequence). The V and J ends lost 8 bases and 4 bases respectively, with 9 bases between them. DNA for the CDR3: TGTGCCAGCGGGCGAGGGTACGAGCAGTACTTC. Its protein is CASGRGYEQYF.

This clone was recorded only once. The chain joins TRBV30 to TRBJ2-3; a possible D gene is TRBD2 (6 bases). Trimming cost V 4 bases and J 1 base, with 12 bases left between them. Per the germline V gene, CDR1 is GTSNPN and CDR2 is SVGIG (reference sequence). CDR3 length: 14 amino acids. CDR3 DNA sequence: TGTGCCTGGAAAGCGGGTGTCGGCACAGATACGCAGTATTTT. Translation: CAWKAGVGTDTQYF.

The chain uses TRBV7-9 and TRBJ1-1, with 8 bases that match TRBD1. The germline CDR1 and CDR2 sequences are SEHNR and FQNEAQ (reference sequence). Unmatched junction bases numbered 7, after V lost 3 bases and J lost 7 bases. CDR3 length: 14 amino acids. The CDR3 DNA reads TGTGCCAGCAGCTTTGGACAGGGTTGGGATGAAGCTTTCTTT. The encoded protein is CASSFGQGWDEAFF.

The rearrangement uses TRBV28 and TRBJ2-1, with TRBD2 matching over 10 bases. From germline, CDR1 is MDHEN and CDR2 SYDVKM. Losses at the gene ends were 6 bases for V and 4 bases for J; bases not matched to a gene: 15. This CDR3 comprises 18 residues. The chain's CDR3 is CASSRAPSGSGKYNEQFF. As DNA, the CDR3 is TGTGCCAGCAGCAGAGCCCCTAGCGGGAGTGGTAAGTACAATGAGCAGTTCTTC.

Here the CDR3 reads CASSFPRDRCEQFF. The CDR3 nucleotides read TGTGCCAGCAGTTTTCCGCGGGACCGCTGTGAGCAGTTCTTC. The chain is built from TRBV25-1 and TRBJ2-1, with D perhaps matching TRBD2 (6 bases). The V gene's germline CDR1 is MGHDK and CDR2 SYGVNS. The CDR3 runs 14 residues. V lost 5 bases to trimming and J lost 9 bases, with 17 bases between them.

The rearrangement links TRBV28 to TRBJ2-2; 9 nucleotides agree with TRBD1. The CDR3 extends over 16 amino acids. Trimming removed 4 bases from V and 3 bases from J; junction bases left unmatched: 6. Germline V gene data show CDR1 as MDHEN and CDR2 as SYDVKM. CDR3: CASSSPGTGYTGELFF. In DNA form, the CDR3 reads TGTGCCAGCAGTTCGCCTGGGACAGGGTACACCGGGGAGCTGTTTTTT.

V and J are TRBV5-1 and TRBJ2-7; 11 positions agree with TRBD2. The CDR3 runs to 18 residues. From germline, CDR1 is SGHRS and CDR2 YFSETQ. After removal of 1 base from V and 2 bases from J, the junction contained 11 bases not matched to a gene. CDR3 coding DNA: TGCGCCAGCAGCTTGTGGGTAGCGGGAGGGCCGGTCGCCTACGAGCAGTACTTC. Translation gives CASSLWVAGGPVAYEQYF.

CDR3 in DNA: TGTGCCAGCAAACGACAGGGAGGCTACGAGCAGTACTTC. The encoded protein is CASKRQGGYEQYF. The chain employs TRBV25-1 and TRBJ2-7, with D possibly TRBD1 on 7 matching bases. V gave up 7 bases and J gave up 3 bases, with 13 bases separating them. The CDR3 totals 13 residues. The germline V gene encodes CDR1 MGHDK and CDR2 SYGVNS.

The chain carries TRBV5-1 and TRBJ2-3; the match to TRBD2 covers 9 bases. The CDR3 contains 16 residues. The germline V gene encodes CDR1 SGHRS and CDR2 YFSETQ. J was trimmed by 4 bases and V by 0 bases; bases with no gene match: 6. The chain's CDR3 is CASSLELAGYPDTQYF. The CDR3 DNA is TGCGCCAGCAGCTTGGAGCTAGCGGGATACCCAGATACGCAGTATTTT. Complete variable domain (other parts from reference TRBV5-1 and TRBJ2-3): KAGVTQTPRYLIKTRGQQVTLSCSPISGHRSVSWYQQTPGQGLQFLFEYFSETQRNKGNFPGRFSGRQFSNSRSEMNVSTLELGDSALYLCASSLELAGYPDTQYFGPGTRLTVL.

This clone was observed a handful of times. The chain uses TRBV18 and TRBJ2-7, with 7 positions matching TRBD2. The CDR3 length is 15 residues. Trimming removed 3 bases from V and 2 bases from J; junction bases left unmatched: 7. Germline V gene data show CDR1 as KGHSH and CDR2 as LQKENI. The CDR3 is CASSPSPLAAYEQYF. In DNA, the CDR3 is TGTGCCAGCTCACCCTCGCCCCTAGCGGCCTACGAGCAGTACTTC.

The chain couples TRBV4-2 to TRBJ2-1; D remains ambiguous. The ends were cut back, 0 bases at V and 2 bases at J, with 11 bases in the middle. The V gene's germline CDR1 is LGHNA and CDR2 YNFKEQ. The CDR3 sequence is 16 residues long. Written as DNA, the CDR3 is TGTGCCAGCAGCCAAGATGTACCAAGCACCTACAATGAGCAGTTCTTC. This translates into CASSQDVPSTYNEQFF.

The V and J genes are TRBV28 and TRBJ2-3; 8 positions agree with TRBD2. The CDR3 covers 15 residues. With V trimmed by 3 bases and J by 2 bases, 4 bases remained unmatched. The germline V gene has CDR1 MDHEN and CDR2 SYDVKM. The CDR3: CASSFLLADTDTQYF. The CDR3 region has the DNA TGTGCCAGCAGTTTTCTACTAGCGGACACAGATACGCAGTATTTT.

V and J are TRBV7-9 and TRBJ1-3, with TRBD1 as a possible D gene (5 bases). The CDR3 contains 13 residues. The germline gives CDR1 SEHNR, CDR2 FQNEAQ (reference sequence). V was shortened by 4 bases and J by 1 base, with 5 bases between the two germline ends. The CDR3 coding sequence is TGTGCCAGCAGCTCAGGGTCTGGAAACACCATATATTTT. Its translation is CASSSGSGNTIYF.

The chain recombines TRBV28 with TRBJ1-1; 7 nucleotides line up with TRBD1. The CDR3 spans 12 residues. V lost 6 bases and J lost 11; bases outside the gene matches: 9. Germline V gene data show CDR1 as MDHEN and CDR2 as SYDVKM. DNA of the CDR3: TGTGCCAGCAGCCTCGGACAGGATAGGGCTTTCTTT. This sequence encodes CASSLGQDRAFF.

A remark on this clone: Other DNA variants within this sample encode the same CDR3. The V gene is TRBV27, the J gene TRBJ2-7; 8 nucleotides agree with TRBD1. Germline trimming cut 5 bases from V and 5 bases from J; bases unmatched to any gene: 5. CDR1 MNHEY and CDR2 SMNVEV come from the germline V gene (reference sequence). This CDR3 is built from 13 residues. CDR3 bases: TGTGCCAGCAGTCTACAGGGGGGCCACGAGCAGTACTTC. It translates to CASSLQGGHEQYF.

V and J are TRBV6-6 and TRBJ2-7; no clear D gene. V lost 10 bases and J lost 3, with 10 bases in between. CDR1 and CDR2 (germline): MNHNY, SVGAGI (reference sequence). CDR3 length: 11 residues. The CDR3 sequence is CATAGYYEQYF. CDR3 DNA sequence: TGTGCCACCGCCGGGTACTACGAGCAGTACTTC.

This rearrangement joins TRBV28 to TRBJ2-2; D may be TRBD2 (5 bases). Trimming removed 6 bases at V and 7 bases at J, with 18 bases between. Germline loops: CDR1 MDHEN, CDR2 SYDVKM. This CDR3 region has 15 residues. In nucleotides, the CDR3 is TGTGCCAGCAGGGAGGTTGGGCTAGCCGGCGGGGAGCTGTTTTTT. Amino acids: CASREVGLAGGELFF.

V and J are TRBV6-1 and TRBJ1-6; 9 positions agree with TRBD1. This CDR3 has 15 residues. CDR1 MNHNS and CDR2 SASEGT come from the germline V gene. Trimming at V came to 4 bases and at J to 8 bases, leaving 6 bases not matched to a gene. CDR3 protein: CASSGHRGLDSPLHF. The CDR3 coding sequence is TGTGCCAGCAGTGGCCACAGGGGGCTGGATTCACCCCTCCACTTT.

The chain combines TRBV5-1 with TRBJ1-1; the D is unclear. The V gene lost 0 bases and the J gene lost 3 bases, with 9 bases spanning the gap. The CDR3 spans 14 residues. Germline CDR1 is SGHRS and CDR2 is YFSETQ. The CDR3 nucleotides read TGCGCCAGCAGCTTGGGGGGAGTAGACACTGAAGCTTTCTTT. It codes for CASSLGGVDTEAFF.

The chain carries TRBV30 and TRBJ2-1; D is unresolved. The germline V gene encodes CDR1 GTSNPN and CDR2 SVGIG (reference sequence). Trimming left V 2 bases short and J 9 bases short, with 11 bases between. CDR3 length equals 12 residues. This CDR3 is CAWSTLGLEQFF. For the CDR3, the DNA is TGTGCCTGGAGTACCCTTGGGCTTGAGCAGTTCTTC.

This chain links TRBV27 with TRBJ1-1; D uncertain. CDR1 is MNHEY and CDR2 is SMNVEV in the germline V gene (reference sequence). The germline V and J ends were trimmed by 6 bases and 3 bases, with 17 bases remaining between them. The CDR3 is 15 residues long. CDR3 region: CASSWVAGLYTEAFF. Here the CDR3 DNA reads TGTGCCAGCAGCTGGGTAGCGGGCCTTTACACTGAAGCTTTCTTT.

This chain joins TRBV25-1 and TRBJ2-7; possibly TRBD1 for D (6 bases). The CDR3 covers 14 residues. Between the trimmed V and J ends, which lost 2 bases and 1 base, there was a span of 9 bases. Germline values: CDR1 MGHDK, CDR2 SYGVNS. The CDR3 sequence: CASSEVDSSYEQYF. CDR3 DNA sequence: TGTGCCAGCAGTGAAGTGGACAGTTCCTACGAGCAGTACTTC.

CDR3 DNA: TGTGCCAGCAGCGCCCAAGGGGAAAAGGATGGCTACACCTTC. This gives the protein CASSAQGEKDGYTF. This rearrangement joins TRBV7-3 to TRBJ1-2, with TRBD1 as a possible D gene (5 bases). The CDR3 length is 14 residues. Germline values: CDR1 SGHTA, CDR2 FQGTGA. Trimming removed 5 bases from V and 6 bases from J, with 16 bases in between.

The rearrangement links TRBV18 to TRBJ2-3; 9 bases map to TRBD2. This CDR3 contains 15 residues. Trimming cost V 4 bases and J 2 bases; bases outside gene matches: 4. The germline V gene encodes CDR1 KGHSH and CDR2 LQKENI. Here the CDR3 DNA reads TGTGCCAGCTCACTAGCGGGGGCTTCCACAGATACGCAGTATTTT. This encodes CASSLAGASTDTQYF. Filled out from reference TRBV18 and TRBJ2-3, the complete variable domain reads NAGVMQNPRHLVRRRGQEARLRCSPMKGHSHVYWYRQLPEEGLKFMVYLQKENIIDESGMPKERFSAEFPKEGPSILRIQQVVRGDSAAYFCASSLAGASTDTQYFGPGTRLTVL.

The chain joins TRBV7-2 to TRBJ1-5, with D perhaps TRBD1 (6 bases). The CDR3 is 16 amino acids. Trimming took 5 bases from V and 4 from J, leaving 18 bases between them. Germline CDR1 and CDR2: SGHTA and FQGNSA. The CDR3 nucleotides read TGTGCCAGCAGCACAGGGACCCGGGCCGGGAATCAGCCCCAGCATTTT. Its protein product is CASSTGTRAGNQPQHF.